This entry concerns a single T cell receptor beta chain. The record originates from a study of ipilimumab plus nivolumab after autologous stem cell transplantation. Across the whole study: Patients received a median of roughly five ipilimumab and about 8 nivolumab doses. DLBCL patients had primary refractory or relapsed disease.

Some clones are missing from TCRdb's copy, which holds only in-frame ones; the method was immunoSEQ multiplex PCR. The data show roughly 25,000 clones, around 84% seen once. Losses at the gene ends were 6 bases for V and 6 bases for J; bases not matched to a gene: 6. Germline lookup yields CDR1 MNHNY and CDR2 SVGAGI (reference sequence). The CDR3 is 15 amino acids. J is TRBJ1-5 and V is TRBV6-6, with 12 bases that match TRBD1. The sample in question was PBMCs, obtained in a trial of ipilimumab plus nivolumab as post-transplant consolidation. The TCR sequence derives from a male donor with diffuse large B-cell lymphoma. The DNA for the CDR3 is TGTGCCAGCAGCCGGGACAGGGGGCACCGTCAGCCCCAGCATTTT. This encodes CASSRDRGHRQPQHF.